These T cell receptor beta chains were read from a single sample in a study of blood T cell repertoires in COVID-19. Sequencing was performed with immunoSEQ multiplex PCR; in TCRdb, only in-frame clones are kept and a portion is missing. The data show 61,000 or so clones, more than 60% seen once. Source material: peripheral blood. The receptors come from a woman between 65 and 79 years old with acute or convalescent COVID-19. Each CDR3 is given without its conserved first and last residue.

>TRBV4-2
ASSQDNPGDQPQH
>TRBV5-1
ASSLGERTNTGELF
>TRBV4-1
ASSQEDPAGLRDEQY
>TRBV6-2/TRBV6-3
ASSRTGQGVTEAF
>TRBV11-1
ASSPRGKTETQY
>TRBV7-8
ASSLGGRNIQY
>TRBV12-3/TRBV12-4
ASSPPVLREQF
>TRBV12-3/TRBV12-4
ASRGGANEQF
>TRBV12-2
ASRLAVHGGSSYNEQF
>TRBV27
ASSLSSGGNTGELF
>TRBV5-1
ASSRTGGSYEQY
>TRBV5-1
ASRFLLADNEQF
>TRBV4-1
ASTHGGAGNEKLF
>TRBV6-2/TRBV6-3
ASSGKPGQVTSGANVLT
>TRBV3-1/TRBV3-2
ASGEKHEQF
>TRBV9
ASSPSGGAGSYEQY
>TRBV27
ASRYGTSGGYEQF
>TRBV5-6
ASSSTGQSYEQY
>TRBV7-2
ASSPTISPGNTIY
>TRBV7-8
ASSLRAGLAGVSYEQY
>TRBV6-5
ASRGTGSVY
>TRBV28
ASRGKGVYEQY
>TRBV7-8
ASSTGGNQPQH
>TRBV6-5
ASSYQMNTEAF
>TRBV7-9
ASSLGGAERNGYT
>TRBV7-9
ASSPPLGGHGYT
>TRBV7-2
ASSLVGQGNSPLH
>TRBV6-5
ASRKGWGQYEQY
>TRBV12-3/TRBV12-4
ASSSTGGYGYT
>TRBV19
ASSEPRTGVYGYT
>TRBV6-4
ASRLDEAGNTEAF
>TRBV6-2/TRBV6-3
ASSHKRGEQF